A selection of T cell receptor beta chains follows, all from one sample in a study of blood T cell repertoires in COVID-19. TCRdb's copy holds only in-frame clones and misses some; the assay was immunoSEQ multiplex PCR. The sample consists of about 160,000 clones, around 74% of them appearing once. Sequences were obtained from peripheral blood. These receptors all stem from a man in his 70s with acute or convalescent COVID-19. Each CDR3 is given with its conserved first and last residue. The D gene is left open where the match is weak. Expanded clones get a size class; other rows say once, few or many, or leave the size out.

j_call	v_call	clone_size	d_call	cdr3_aa	cdr3_nt
TRBJ1-1	TRBV12-3/TRBV12-4	-	TRBD1	CASSWTGNLGAFF	TGTGCCAGCAGTTGGACAGGGAACCTTGGAGCTTTCTTT
TRBJ1-4	TRBV4-2	-	-	CASSQGLGATNEKLFF	TGTGCCAGCAGCCAAGGATTGGGAGCAACTAATGAAAAACTGTTTTTT
TRBJ1-6	TRBV19	-	TRBD1	CASSALGQGNSPLHF	TGTGCCAGTAGTGCCCTCGGACAGGGGAATTCACCCCTCCACTTT
TRBJ1-6	TRBV27	-	-	CASRTARYNSPLHF	TGTGCCAGCCGGACAGCCCGCTATAATTCACCCCTCCACTTT
TRBJ2-1	TRBV12-2	-	-	CASRLVSAGDHNEQFF	TGTGCAAGTCGCTTAGTCTCAGCGGGGGACCACAATGAGCAGTTCTTC
TRBJ1-4	TRBV7-9	-	TRBD1	CASSLFQGDEKLFF	TGTGCCAGCAGCTTGTTCCAGGGGGACGAAAAACTGTTTTTT
TRBJ2-2	TRBV29-1	-	TRBD1	CSVEETGAGELFF	TGCAGCGTTGAGGAAACAGGGGCCGGGGAGCTGTTTTTT
TRBJ2-1	TRBV18	-	TRBD2	CASSPLGTSGGGSEQFF	TGTGCCAGCTCACCATTAGGGACTAGCGGGGGAGGAAGTGAGCAGTTCTTC
TRBJ2-3	TRBV6-1	few	TRBD2	CASSALTSGGTDTQYF	TGTGCCAGCAGTGCCCTGACTAGCGGGGGCACAGATACGCAGTATTTT
TRBJ2-2	TRBV15	-	TRBD2	CATSREAGANTGELFF	TGTGCCACCAGCAGAGAAGCGGGGGCTAACACCGGGGAGCTGTTTTTT
TRBJ2-1	TRBV3-1/TRBV3-2	-	-	CASSPDRTRHNEQFF	TGTGCCAGCAGCCCTGACAGGACGCGGCACAATGAGCAGTTCTTC
TRBJ2-5	TRBV18	few	-	CASSPQGPRGETQYF	TGTGCCAGCTCACCACAGGGGCCCAGAGGAGAGACCCAGTACTTC
TRBJ1-1	TRBV5-1	-	TRBD1	CASSLWGTGDEAFF	TGCGCCAGCAGCTTGTGGGGGACAGGAGATGAAGCTTTCTTT
TRBJ1-4	TRBV5-1	-	TRBD1	CASSLGQGGGSYEKLFF	TGCGCCAGCAGCTTGGGACAGGGTGGTGGTAGTTATGAAAAACTGTTTTTT
TRBJ2-1	TRBV5-1	-	TRBD1	CASSIGQGSNEQFF	TGCGCCAGCAGCATAGGACAGGGTAGCAATGAGCAGTTCTTC
TRBJ1-1	TRBV11-3	-	-	CASSLDPGRVGTEAFF	TGTGCCAGCAGCTTAGATCCCGGCAGGGTAGGAACTGAAGCTTTCTTT
TRBJ2-1	TRBV10-3	-	TRBD2	CAISGTSGSRSYNEQFF	TGTGCCATCTCGGGGACTAGCGGGAGTCGCTCCTACAATGAGCAGTTCTTC